This T cell receptor beta chain came from a study of CD8 T cells in ankylosing spondylitis. Study outcomes and limitations: Ankylosing spondylitis blood seemed to carry a telltale TCR beta motif made of seven or eight highly homologous variants.

The sample holds a few counts of this clonotype. What it recognizes is unknown. Trimming stripped 5 bases from V and 0 bases from J, with 22 bases between. Germline CDR1 reads SSHAT; CDR2 reads FNYEAQ (reference sequence). The CDR3 has 18 amino acids. TCRdb reanalysed the 5' RACE reads using MiXCR and keeps one entry per CDR3 protein. Here the sample spans roughly 300,000 distinct CDR3 sequences, roughly 8% being singletons. The origin of this receptor is a male donor with ankylosing spondylitis. Sequenced material: blood, either unsorted or a sorted T cell fraction (not recorded which). The gene calls are TRBV7-7 and TRBJ1-1; a possible D gene is TRBD1 (5 bases). This chain's CDR3 is CASSVLAGPTRMNTEAFF. CDR3 in DNA: TGTGCCAGCAGCGTACTAGCAGGGCCTACTAGGATGAACACTGAAGCTTTCTTT.